The source of this TCR beta chain is a study of cytomegalovirus exposure and HLA in healthy donors. Study-level background: Ancestry clustering placed 70% to 90% of roughly 410 genotyped donors in the Caucasian-associated cluster. Study findings and constraints: There were a few CMV-associated chains whose specificity for CMV antigens was confirmed in vitro. Later analysis suggested links between common viral pathogens and several top significant clusters.

60 Vbeta and 13 Jbeta primers were used in PCR. In the study's own analysis: Approximately 79 million unique TCR beta chains, some 10 million of them shared, were counted by a later analysis. Method: immunoSEQ multiplex PCR; TCRdb's copy keeps in-frame clones and lacks some. Clone size and the V and J calls come from that table; the DNA yielded D and trimming. The sample gives some 200,000 clones, approximately 82% of which show up once; 0.63% is in the top ten. Germline assignment: CDR1 GTSNPN and CDR2 SVGIG (reference sequence). This CDR3 has 14 residues. Trimming pared 0 bases from V and 0 bases from J, leaving 3 bases between. About this clone: The target antigen is unknown.

This sequence joins TRBV30 and TRBJ2-6, with D hard to call. The source is a man younger than 30 in good health and CMV-seronegative. The sample comprised PBMCs. The CDR3: CAWSVSSGANVLTF. For the CDR3, the DNA is TGTGCCTGGAGTGTGAGCTCTGGGGCCAACGTCCTGACTTTC.